The rows below give T cell receptor beta chains drawn from one sample of a study of CD8 T cells in ankylosing spondylitis. Each CDR3 protein gets one entry after TCRdb re-called the 5' RACE reads with MiXCR. This sample has about 330,000 distinct CDR3 sequences, with approximately 8.2% found just once. The sample taken for sequencing was blood, either unsorted or a sorted T cell fraction (not recorded which). The receptors were gathered from a male donor with ankylosing spondylitis. CDR3s include the opening cysteine and the closing phenylalanine or tryptophan. Fields, in order: V gene, J gene, CDR3 protein.

>TRBV7-2|TRBJ2-5
CASSLDASGQETQYF
>TRBV28|TRBJ2-7
CASSLRVGFHYEQYF
>TRBV4-3|TRBJ1-1
CASSQDSYPGAEAFF
>TRBV5-1|TRBJ2-1
CASSLEHHEQFF
>TRBV30|TRBJ1-3
CAWERDRVTGNTIYF
>TRBV19|TRBJ2-2
CASRPRALNTGELFF
>TRBV6-5|TRBJ2-1
CASSYVRGFDEQFF
>TRBV20-1|TRBJ2-7
CIAGPTSGSPYEQYF
>TRBV7-2|TRBJ2-3
CASSLVVVLADTQYF
>TRBV5-1|TRBJ2-1
CASSFSRDNEQFF
>TRBV27|TRBJ2-4
CASSVMASAKNIQYF
>TRBV29-1|TRBJ2-5
CSVGRTGETQYF
>TRBV28|TRBJ2-7
CASSLVQGQVGEQYF
>TRBV9|TRBJ2-1
CASSVGTGSYNEQFF
>TRBV11-1|TRBJ2-3
CASSLSGAADTQYF
>TRBV6-5|TRBJ2-5
CASSYETPPGTQYF
>TRBV4-3|TRBJ2-1
CASSQAAGPAYNEQFF
>TRBV6-1|TRBJ1-2
CASSVTVGSVGYTF
>TRBV10-2|TRBJ2-1
CASRDKASSYNEQFF
>TRBV28|TRBJ2-7
CASSLRQANYEQYF
>TRBV5-1|TRBJ2-1
CASSDSTGPEQFF
>TRBV9|TRBJ2-3
CASSVGGAQPINTDTQYF
>TRBV7-9|TRBJ2-5
CALRGLAETQYF
>TRBV7-8|TRBJ1-5
CASSLSQGKRGQPQHF
>TRBV12-3/TRBV12-4|TRBJ2-5
CASSFSGGETQYF
>TRBV5-1|TRBJ2-3
CASSLTGVKVDTQYF